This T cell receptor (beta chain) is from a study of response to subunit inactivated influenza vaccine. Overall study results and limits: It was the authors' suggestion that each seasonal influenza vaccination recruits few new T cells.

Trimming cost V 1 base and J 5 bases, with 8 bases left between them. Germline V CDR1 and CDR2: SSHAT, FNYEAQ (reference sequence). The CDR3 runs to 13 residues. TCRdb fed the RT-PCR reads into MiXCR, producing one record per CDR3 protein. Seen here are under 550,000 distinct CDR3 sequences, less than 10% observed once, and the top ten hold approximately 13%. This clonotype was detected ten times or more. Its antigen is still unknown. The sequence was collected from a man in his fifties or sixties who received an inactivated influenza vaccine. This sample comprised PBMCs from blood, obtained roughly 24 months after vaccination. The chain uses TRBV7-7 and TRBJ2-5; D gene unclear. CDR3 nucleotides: TGTGCCAGCAGCTTAGTTATGAGGGAGACCCAGTACTTC. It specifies CASSLVMRETQYF.